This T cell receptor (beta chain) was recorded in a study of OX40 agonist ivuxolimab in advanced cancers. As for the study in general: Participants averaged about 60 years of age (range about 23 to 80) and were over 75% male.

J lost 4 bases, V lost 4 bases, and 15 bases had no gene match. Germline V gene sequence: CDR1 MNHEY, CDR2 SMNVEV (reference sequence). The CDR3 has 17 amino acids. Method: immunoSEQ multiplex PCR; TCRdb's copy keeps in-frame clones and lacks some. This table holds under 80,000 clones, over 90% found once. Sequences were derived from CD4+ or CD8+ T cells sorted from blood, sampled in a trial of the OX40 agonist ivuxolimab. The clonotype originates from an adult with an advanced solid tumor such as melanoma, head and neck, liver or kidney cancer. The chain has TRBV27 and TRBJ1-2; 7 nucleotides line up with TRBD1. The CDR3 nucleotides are TGTGCCAGCAGTTCTATTGGGGCGGGGACAGATCCCTATGGCTACACCTTC. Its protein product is CASSSIGAGTDPYGYTF.